A selection of T cell receptor beta chains follows, all from one sample in a study of identifying expanded T cells in peripheral blood. Libraries were prepared by immunoSEQ multiplex PCR; TCRdb keeps only in-frame clonotypes and omits some of them. The sample yields more than 75,000 clones, 86% seen once. Sequencing input: blood. The receptor source for this set is a person aged 18-70 years in good health. The CDR3 runs from the conserved cysteine through the conserved F or W. A D gene is named only where the DNA matches it firmly. Size tells how often a clone was seen (once, few, many) or the class of an expanded clone, and some rows leave it out.

d_call,clone_size,v_call,j_call,cdr3_aa,cdr3_nt
-,once,TRBV6-5,TRBJ1-1,CASSYAALGVAFF,TGTGCCAGCAGTTACGCCGCCTTGGGTGTAGCTTTCTTT
-,-,TRBV6-5,TRBJ1-1,CASSPQITYGTEAFF,TGTGCCAGCAGTCCGCAAATCACCTACGGCACTGAAGCTTTCTTT
TRBD1,-,TRBV10-1,TRBJ1-2,CASSGGQHYGYTF,TGCGCCAGCAGCGGGGGACAGCACTATGGCTACACCTTC
TRBD1,-,TRBV6-5,TRBJ1-2,CASSLQGASTVGYTF,TGTGCCAGCAGTTTACAGGGGGCTAGTACGGTTGGCTACACCTTC
-,-,TRBV15,TRBJ1-1,CATSRVTGPLNTEAFF,TGTGCCACCAGCAGAGTTACAGGCCCCCTGAACACTGAAGCTTTCTTT
-,-,TRBV30,TRBJ1-1,CAWETLAGVAEAFF,TGTGCCTGGGAAACATTGGCAGGGGTCGCTGAAGCTTTCTTT
TRBD1,-,TRBV11-2,TRBJ1-1,CASSLSGIRGQGVDTEAFF,TGTGCCAGCAGCTTATCGGGAATTCGTGGACAGGGGGTGGACACTGAAGCTTTCTTT
-,few,TRBV19,TRBJ2-7,CASTRRPPYEQYF,TGTGCCAGTACTAGACGGCCCCCATACGAGCAGTACTTC
-,-,TRBV7-6,TRBJ2-7,CASSPGVPYEQYF,TGTGCCAGCAGCCCCGGGGTACCCTACGAGCAGTACTTC
-,-,TRBV25-1,TRBJ1-6,CASSYGGRNSPLHF,TGTGCCAGCAGTTACGGGGGGAGGAATTCACCCCTCCACTTT
-,-,TRBV6-1,TRBJ2-7,CASSEEWGSSYEQYF,TGTGCCAGCAGTGAAGAGTGGGGATCTTCCTACGAGCAGTACTTC
-,-,TRBV18,TRBJ1-1,CASSLGLRATEAFF,TGTGCCAGCTCGTTGGGTCTGCGGGCTACTGAAGCTTTCTTT
-,-,TRBV5-1,TRBJ2-3,CASSLARIQVADTQYF,TGCGCCAGCAGCTTGGCCAGAATTCAAGTGGCAGATACGCAGTATTTT
-,-,TRBV11-2,TRBJ1-5,CASSLAGASLGRNQPQHF,TGTGCCAGCAGCTTGGCAGGGGCATCCCTTGGACGCAATCAGCCCCAGCATTTT
-,-,TRBV27,TRBJ1-1,CASIPRHTEAFF,TGTGCCAGCATACCGAGGCACACTGAAGCTTTCTTT
TRBD1,-,TRBV6-1,TRBJ1-2,CASIWTGGSHGYTF,TGTGCCAGCATTTGGACAGGGGGTAGTCATGGCTACACCTTC
TRBD1,-,TRBV9,TRBJ1-1,CASSAGTVGTEAFF,TGTGCCAGCAGCGCCGGGACAGTGGGGACTGAAGCTTTCTTT
-,-,TRBV7-2,TRBJ1-1,CASSLTGQLNTEAFF,TGTGCCAGCAGCTTGACGGGGCAGTTGAACACTGAAGCTTTCTTT
-,-,TRBV7-2,TRBJ1-1,CASSLLRGGTEAFF,TGTGCCAGCAGCCTTCTCAGGGGCGGCACTGAAGCTTTCTTT
-,-,TRBV30,TRBJ1-4,CAWSPPPQGGKLFF,TGTGCCTGGAGTCCACCCCCCCAGGGCGGAAAACTGTTTTTT
-,medium-sized,TRBV6-6,TRBJ2-5,CASSYLVQETQYF,TGTGCCAGCAGTTACCTGGTCCAAGAGACCCAGTACTTC
-,-,TRBV11-3,TRBJ1-6,CASSGGGPLSSYNSPLHF,TGTGCCAGCAGCGGGGGGGGTCCCCTGAGCTCCTATAATTCACCCCTCCACTTT
-,-,TRBV7-9,TRBJ2-6,CASSNLGAGANVLTF,TGTGCCAGCAGCAATCTGGGTGCTGGGGCCAACGTCCTGACTTTC
TRBD1,-,TRBV7-9,TRBJ1-1,CASSEWGQGNTEAFF,TGTGCCAGCAGCGAATGGGGACAGGGGAACACTGAAGCTTTCTTT
-,-,TRBV2,TRBJ1-5,CASSGVDPNQPQHF,TGTGCCAGCAGTGGGGTGGACCCTAATCAGCCCCAGCATTTT
-,-,TRBV2,TRBJ1-5,CASSEALLRLPQHF,TGTGCCAGCAGTGAAGCGCTCCTCCGGCTGCCCCAGCATTTT
TRBD1,-,TRBV2,TRBJ1-4,CASRRLRAGQGDEKLFF,TGTGCCAGCAGACGACTTAGGGCGGGACAGGGGGATGAAAAACTGTTTTTT
-,-,TRBV7-9,TRBJ2-2,CASSVVSAKTGELFF,TGTGCCAGCAGCGTAGTCAGCGCCAAAACCGGGGAGCTGTTTTTT
-,-,TRBV19,TRBJ1-1,CASSRGALNTEAFF,TGTGCCAGTAGTCGGGGGGCGTTGAACACTGAAGCTTTCTTT
TRBD1,-,TRBV18,TRBJ2-7,CASSPGQVYEQYF,TGTGCCAGCTCTCCTGGACAGGTCTACGAGCAGTACTTC
-,-,TRBV9,TRBJ1-3,CASSVAPGSGNTIYF,TGTGCCAGCAGCGTAGCTCCAGGGAGCGGAAACACCATATATTTT
TRBD1,few,TRBV11-3,TRBJ2-7,CASNIQGLEQYF,TGTGCCAGCAACATACAGGGGCTCGAGCAGTACTTC
-,-,TRBV7-2,TRBJ2-5,CASSFNAGWQETQYF,TGTGCCAGCAGCTTCAATGCGGGTTGGCAAGAGACCCAGTACTTC
-,-,TRBV7-2,TRBJ2-2,CASSYGGTGELFF,TGTGCCAGCAGCTACGGTGGGACCGGGGAGCTGTTTTTT
-,-,TRBV15,TRBJ2-2,CATRGERTGELFF,TGTGCCACCAGGGGAGAGAGGACCGGGGAGCTGTTTTTT
-,-,TRBV28,TRBJ2-1,CASSIVSSGVSYNEQFF,TGTGCCAGCAGTATTGTAAGTTCCGGGGTATCTTACAATGAGCAGTTCTTC
TRBD2,once,TRBV7-8,TRBJ2-1,CASSSSPGLAGAEQFF,TGTGCCAGCAGCTCGTCCCCCGGACTAGCGGGGGCTGAGCAGTTCTTC
-,-,TRBV6-5,TRBJ1-2,CASSYSEGLGNYGYTF,TGTGCCAGCAGTTACTCGGAAGGGCTAGGTAACTATGGCTACACCTTC
TRBD1,few,TRBV2,TRBJ1-2,CASSQRTGKYGYTF,TGTGCCAGCAGTCAAAGGACAGGGAAATATGGCTACACCTTC
TRBD1,-,TRBV19,TRBJ2-7,CASSGTGGYYEQYF,TGTGCCAGTTCCGGGACAGGGGGATACTACGAGCAGTACTTC
-,once,TRBV7-2,TRBJ1-3,CASSSDSPGGGNTIYF,TGTGCCAGCAGCTCCGACAGCCCCGGAGGGGGAAACACCATATATTTT
TRBD1,-,TRBV6-5,TRBJ2-3,CAISAQGAGADTQYF,TGTGCCATAAGCGCCCAGGGGGCTGGGGCAGATACGCAGTATTTT
TRBD1,-,TRBV7-9,TRBJ1-5,CASSLGTAQHQPQHF,TGTGCCAGCAGCTTGGGGACAGCTCAACATCAGCCCCAGCATTTT